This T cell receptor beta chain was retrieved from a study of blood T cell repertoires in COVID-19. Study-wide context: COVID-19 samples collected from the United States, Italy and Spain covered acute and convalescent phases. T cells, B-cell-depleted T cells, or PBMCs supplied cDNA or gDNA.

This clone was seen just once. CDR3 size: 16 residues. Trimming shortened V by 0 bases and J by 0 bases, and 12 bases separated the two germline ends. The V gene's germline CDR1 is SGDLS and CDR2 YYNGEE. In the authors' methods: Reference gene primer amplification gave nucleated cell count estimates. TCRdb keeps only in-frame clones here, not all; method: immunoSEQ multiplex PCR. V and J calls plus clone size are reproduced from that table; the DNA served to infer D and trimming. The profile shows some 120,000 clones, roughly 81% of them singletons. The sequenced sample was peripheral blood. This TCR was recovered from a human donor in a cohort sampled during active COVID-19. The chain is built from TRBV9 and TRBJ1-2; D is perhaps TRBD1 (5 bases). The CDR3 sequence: CASSVDGRGTNYGYTF. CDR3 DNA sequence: TGTGCCAGCAGCGTAGACGGGAGGGGCACTAACTATGGCTACACCTTC.